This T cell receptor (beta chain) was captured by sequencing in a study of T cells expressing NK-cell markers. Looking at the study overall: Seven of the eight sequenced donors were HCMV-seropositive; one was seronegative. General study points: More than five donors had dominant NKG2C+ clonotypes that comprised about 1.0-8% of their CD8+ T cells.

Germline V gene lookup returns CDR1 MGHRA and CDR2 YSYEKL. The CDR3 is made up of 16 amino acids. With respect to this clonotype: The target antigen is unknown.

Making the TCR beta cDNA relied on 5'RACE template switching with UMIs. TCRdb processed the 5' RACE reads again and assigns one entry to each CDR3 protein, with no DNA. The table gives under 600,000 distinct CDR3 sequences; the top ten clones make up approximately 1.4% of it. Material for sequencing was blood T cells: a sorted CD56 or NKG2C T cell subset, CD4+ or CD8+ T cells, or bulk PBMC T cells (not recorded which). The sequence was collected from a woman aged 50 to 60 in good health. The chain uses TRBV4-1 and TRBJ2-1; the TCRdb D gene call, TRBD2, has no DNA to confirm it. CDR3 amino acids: CASSRPTGTSGNEQFF.